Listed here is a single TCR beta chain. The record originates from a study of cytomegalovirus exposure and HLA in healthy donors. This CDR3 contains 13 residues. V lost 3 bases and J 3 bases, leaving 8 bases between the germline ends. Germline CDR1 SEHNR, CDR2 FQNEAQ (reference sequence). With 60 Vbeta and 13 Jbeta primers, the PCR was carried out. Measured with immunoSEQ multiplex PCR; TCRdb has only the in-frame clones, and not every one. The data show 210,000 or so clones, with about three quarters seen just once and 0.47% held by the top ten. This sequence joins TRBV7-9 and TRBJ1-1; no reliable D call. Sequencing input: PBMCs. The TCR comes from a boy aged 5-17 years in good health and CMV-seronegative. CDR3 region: CASSFARDTEAFF. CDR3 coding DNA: TGTGCCAGCAGCTTCGCCCGGGACACTGAAGCTTTCTTT.